Following are 24 T cell receptor beta chains from one sample sequenced in a study of T cell responses to AZD1222 COVID-19 vaccine (dated by TCRdb to 2020 to 2022). The library was produced with the immunoSEQ multiplex PCR assay. TCRdb's version of the immuneACCESS table is confined to in-frame rearrangements and falls short of the full clone set. An unresolved V gene accounts for under half of the shortfall where checked; the remainder is of unknown origin. In this sample the table shows 60,000 to 85,000 clones, 60% to 85% of which occur a single time. The ten largest make up 25% to 30% of the sample. The sample's time point, from its label and the paper: about 28 days (+/-7) after the second vaccine dose. The treatment or condition label corresponds to: meningococcal conjugate vaccine given as trial control. The specimen was peripheral blood, collected 28 days after the second dose of the MenACWY control vaccine. Receptor source: an adult who received the MenACWY meningococcal vaccine as a control.

The chain combines TRBV19 with TRBJ1-1; D not certain. Germline CDR1 LNHDA, CDR2 SQIVND (reference sequence). With 2 bases removed from V and 5 bases from J, the gap between germline ends came to 12 bases. This CDR3 is 14 amino acids long. The CDR3 bases are TGTGCCAGTAGTATAAGTACGGTGAGGACTGAAGCTTTCTTT. It specifies CASSISTVRTEAFF.

This clone was recorded a few times. The chain couples TRBV6-5 to TRBJ1-1, with D possibly matching TRBD1 (6 bases). Between the trimmed V and J ends, which lost 4 bases and 8 bases, there was a span of 17 bases. CDR1 MNHEY and CDR2 SVGAGI come from the germline V gene. The CDR3 runs 14 residues. CDR3 sequence: CASSFTGVGGEAFF. The CDR3, as DNA: TGTGCCAGCAGTTTCACGGGGGTAGGGGGAGAAGCTTTCTTT.

The V gene is TRBV12-3 or TRBV12-4, the J gene TRBJ1-5; a weak D match, TRBD1 (5 bases). V was shortened by 3 bases and J by 7 bases, with 10 bases between the two germline ends. This CDR3 has 13 residues. CDR3 DNA: TGTGCCAGCAGTTTGGGGGAGGGGCAGCCCCAGCATTTT. This gives the protein CASSLGEGQPQHF.

This chain connects TRBV7-2 to TRBJ1-6; maybe TRBD1 (5 bases). In germline, CDR1 is SGHTA, CDR2 FQGNSA. V was pared by 5 bases and J by 4 bases, with 9 bases between. This CDR3 contains 14 residues. CDR3 amino acids: CASSRDGYNSPLHF. Here the CDR3 DNA reads TGTGCCAGCAGCAGGGACGGGTATAATTCACCCCTCCACTTT.

This clone was picked up a small number of times. The chain combines TRBV25-1 with TRBJ2-1, with 7 bases aligning to TRBD2. The CDR3 runs to 15 residues. The germline V gene has CDR1 MGHDK and CDR2 SYGVNS. V lost 4 bases to trimming and J lost 6 bases; unmatched junction nucleotides: 9. The chain's CDR3 is CASSARTRDSNEQFF. In DNA form, the CDR3 reads TGTGCCAGCAGTGCACGGACTAGGGATTCCAATGAGCAGTTCTTC.

This clone is a singleton in its sample. The chain uses TRBV4-1 and TRBJ1-3; D possibly corresponds to TRBD1 (6 bases). The CDR3 consists of 14 residues. The germline CDR1 and CDR2 sequences are MGHRA and YSYEKL. V gave up 4 bases and J gave up 5 bases, with 12 bases separating them. Here the CDR3 DNA reads TGCGCCAGCAGCCCCGATGGGGGCCGAAACACCATATATTTT. Protein sequence: CASSPDGGRNTIYF.

This sequence joins TRBV30 and TRBJ1-2; 7 bases are a match to TRBD1. This CDR3 spans 15 amino acids. V dropped 2 bases and J dropped 5; count of bases not matched to a gene: 11. Germline-derived CDR1 and CDR2 are GTSNPN and SVGIG (reference sequence). CDR3 loop: CAWSRLRGGEYGYTF. The CDR3 region has the DNA TGTGCCTGGAGTCGCTTAAGAGGGGGCGAGTATGGCTACACCTTC.

This clone has a handful of counts. The chain joins TRBV2 to TRBJ1-2, with D perhaps matching TRBD1 (5 bases). V gave up 2 bases and J gave up 7 bases, with 11 bases separating them. The CDR3 has 13 residues. Germline V lookup: CDR1 SNHLY, CDR2 FYNNEI. In nucleotides, the CDR3 is TGTGCCAGCAGTGAAACCCCAGGGAGTGGCTACACCTTC. As protein: CASSETPGSGYTF.

The rearrangement joins TRBV25-1 to TRBJ2-7; 8 positions agree with TRBD2. V was pared by 6 bases and J by 4 bases, with 8 bases of the junction left unmatched. This CDR3 region has 14 residues. Germline CDR1 MGHDK, CDR2 SYGVNS. DNA of the CDR3: TGTGCCAGCAGCCAGAGCGGGGGCCCTTACGAGCAGTACTTC. Encoded protein: CASSQSGGPYEQYF.

The chain employs TRBV6-6 and TRBJ1-2; 7 nucleotides align to TRBD1. This CDR3 is 15 amino acids long. Germline V CDR1 and CDR2: MNHNY, SVGAGI (reference sequence). V lost 0 bases and J lost 5; bases outside the gene matches: 6. CDR3 loop: CASSYSGQRLYGYTF. The CDR3 nucleotides are TGTGCCAGCAGTTACTCGGGACAGCGTTTATATGGCTACACCTTC.

The rearrangement joins TRBV15 to TRBJ2-7; possibly TRBD1 for D (6 bases). This CDR3 has 14 amino acids. Deletions cut 0 bases from V and 4 bases from J, with 10 bases between. Germline V gene sequence: CDR1 LNHNV, CDR2 YYDKDF (reference sequence). CDR3 amino acids: CATSREGGQYEQYF. CDR3 DNA sequence: TGTGCCACCAGCAGAGAAGGGGGACAATACGAGCAGTACTTC.

The rearrangement uses TRBV12-5 and TRBJ1-1; D is unresolved. The CDR3 extends over 13 amino acids. Germline CDR1 is LGHNT and CDR2 is FRNRAP. The ends were cut back, 2 bases at V and 7 bases at J, with 11 bases in the middle. CDR3 in amino acids: CASGLKIGVEAFF. CDR3 nucleotides: TGTGCTAGTGGTTTGAAGATCGGGGTTGAAGCTTTCTTT.

The CDR3 is CASSQGTSGGGYTF. CDR3 nucleotides: TGTGCCAGCAGCCAAGGGACATCCGGAGGGGGCTACACCTTC. This chain links TRBV3-1 (or the pseudogene TRBV3-2) with TRBJ1-2, with D possibly being TRBD1 (5 bases). Germline V gives CDR1 LGHDT, CDR2 YNNKEL (reference sequence). Trimming cost V 1 base and J 8 bases, with 14 bases left between them. The CDR3 runs to 14 residues.

This sequence joins TRBV28 and TRBJ1-5, with D possibly matching TRBD1 (6 bases). Germline V lookup: CDR1 MDHEN, CDR2 SYDVKM. The CDR3 spans 14 residues. Trimming pared 2 bases from V and 3 bases from J, leaving 8 bases between. The CDR3 DNA is TGTGCCAGCAGTTTAAGGGGGAACAATCAGCCCCAGCATTTT. It is translated as CASSLRGNNQPQHF.

This clone was seen a few times. The gene calls are TRBV7-9 and TRBJ1-1; TRBD1 agrees at 7 bases. The CDR3 length is 13 residues. V dropped 1 base and J dropped 12; count of bases not matched to a gene: 8. The germline CDR1 and CDR2 sequences are SEHNR and FQNEAQ (reference sequence). CDR3 protein: CASSLEGGDSTFF. The CDR3 DNA is TGTGCCAGCAGCTTAGAAGGGGGCGATTCGACTTTCTTT.

The chain uses TRBV27 and TRBJ2-4; D is tentatively TRBD1 or TRBD2 (6 bases each). Deletions cut 6 bases from V and 1 base from J, with 13 bases between. CDR1 is MNHEY, CDR2 SMNVEV, per germline (reference sequence). The CDR3 has 15 residues. The CDR3 DNA follows: TGTGCCAGCAGCGGGGGCGGAGGGGCCAAAAACATTCAGTACTTC. Its protein is CASSGGGGAKNIQYF.

The chain combines TRBV29-1 with TRBJ2-7; 9 bases fit TRBD1. This CDR3 comprises 13 residues. V shed 3 bases, J shed 7 bases, and the junction held 7 bases outside the gene matches. The germline V gene has CDR1 SQVTM and CDR2 ANQGSEA. The DNA of the CDR3 is TGCAGCGTTGAGGGACAGGGAGGATATGAGCAGTACTTC. As protein: CSVEGQGGYEQYF.

This clone was counted a single time. The genes are TRBV5-1 and TRBJ2-7; a weak D match, TRBD2 (6 bases). Trimming took off 0 bases at V and 0 bases at J, with 13 bases between the two ends. There are 16 residues in the CDR3. CDR1 and CDR2 from the germline V gene are SGHRS and YFSETQ. The CDR3 bases are TGCGCCAGCAGCTTGGGTTCCCGGGAGCTCTCCTACGAGCAGTACTTC. Amino acid sequence: CASSLGSRELSYEQYF. Filled out from reference TRBV5-1 and TRBJ2-7, the complete variable domain reads KAGVTQTPRYLIKTRGQQVTLSCSPISGHRSVSWYQQTPGQGLQFLFEYFSETQRNKGNFPGRFSGRQFSNSRSEMNVSTLELGDSALYLCASSLGSRELSYEQYFGPGTRLTVT.

As DNA, the CDR3 is TGTGCCAGCAGCTTAGAAAGCAATCAGCCCCAGCATTTT. As protein: CASSLESNQPQHF. The chain combines TRBV11-2 with TRBJ1-5; D is ambiguous. The V and J ends lost 0 bases and 1 base respectively, with 1 base between them. The CDR3 runs 13 residues. The germline gives CDR1 SGHAT, CDR2 FQNNGV.

In this sample, this clone turned up a few times. The CDR3 region is CASSRDASSYEQYF. The CDR3 nucleotides read TGCGCCAGCAGCCGGGACGCAAGCTCCTACGAGCAGTACTTC. The chain links TRBV5-1 to TRBJ2-7; D may correspond to TRBD1 or TRBD2 (5 bases each). V lost 4 bases and J 0 bases, leaving 11 bases between the germline ends. The CDR3 is 14 amino acids. Germline CDR1 SGHRS, CDR2 YFSETQ.

V usage is TRBV6-2 or TRBV6-3 and J usage is TRBJ1-1; TRBD1 is a possible D gene (5 bases). Trimming took off 6 bases at V and 1 base at J, with 12 bases between the two ends. From germline, CDR1 is MNHEY and CDR2 SVGEGT. CDR3 length: 14 residues. The CDR3 nucleotides are TGTGCCAGCAGCTCCCTGGGGGGGAACACTGAAGCTTTCTTT. Translated, it gives CASSSLGGNTEAFF.

The V and J genes are TRBV18 and TRBJ2-3, with 7 bases aligning to TRBD2. Germline trimming cut 6 bases from V and 2 bases from J; bases unmatched to any gene: 8. The CDR3 has 15 residues. Germline CDR1 KGHSH, CDR2 LQKENI. The CDR3, as DNA: TGTGCCAGCTCTCAATTGGGGGGGTCCACAGATACGCAGTATTTT. Residues: CASSQLGGSTDTQYF.

This chain joins TRBV6-5 and TRBJ1-1; no definite D call. Per the germline V gene, CDR1 is MNHEY and CDR2 is SVGAGI. There are 14 residues in the CDR3. Trimming left V 2 bases short and J 1 base short, with 8 bases between. CDR3 in DNA: TGTGCCAGCAGTTACATGGCGGCGAACACTGAAGCTTTCTTT. It encodes CASSYMAANTEAFF.

This clone showed up just a few times. The chain carries TRBV6-1 and TRBJ2-3; D is uncertain. Trimming cost V 1 base and J 2 bases, with 10 bases left between them. CDR1 and CDR2 from the germline V gene are MNHNS and SASEGT. The CDR3 is 15 residues long. CDR3 protein: CASSEVGPPTDTQYF. As DNA, the CDR3 is TGTGCCAGCAGTGAAGTAGGCCCACCCACAGATACGCAGTATTTT.